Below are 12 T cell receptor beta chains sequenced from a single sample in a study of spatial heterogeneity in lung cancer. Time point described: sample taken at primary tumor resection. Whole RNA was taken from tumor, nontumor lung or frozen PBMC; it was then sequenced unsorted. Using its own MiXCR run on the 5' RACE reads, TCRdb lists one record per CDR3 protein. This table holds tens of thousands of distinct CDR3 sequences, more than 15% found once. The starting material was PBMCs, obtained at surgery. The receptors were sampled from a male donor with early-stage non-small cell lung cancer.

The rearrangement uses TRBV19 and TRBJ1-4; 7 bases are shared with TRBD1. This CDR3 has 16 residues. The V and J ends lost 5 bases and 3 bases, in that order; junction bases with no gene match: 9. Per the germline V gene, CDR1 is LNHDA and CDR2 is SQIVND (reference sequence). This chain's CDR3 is CASSRHKGQPNEKLFF. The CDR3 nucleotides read TGTGCCAGTAGTCGCCATAAGGGACAGCCTAATGAAAAACTGTTTTTT. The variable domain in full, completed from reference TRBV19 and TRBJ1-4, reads DGGITQSPKYLFRKEGQNVTLSCEQNLNHDAMYWYRQDPGQGLRLIYYSQIVNDFQKGDIAEGYSVSREKKESFPLTVTSAQKNPTAFYLCASSRHKGQPNEKLFFGSGTQLSVL.

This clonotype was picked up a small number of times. The CDR3 DNA reads as TGTGCCAGCAGCCGTTCGGGAGGACGCGAAGAGACCCAGTACTTC. It specifies CASSRSGGREETQYF. The rearrangement links TRBV5-4 to TRBJ2-5; TRBD2 matches 7 bases. Germline V gene lookup returns CDR1 SGHNT and CDR2 YYREEE (reference sequence). J lost 3 bases, V lost 4 bases, and 9 bases had no gene match. There are 15 residues in the CDR3.

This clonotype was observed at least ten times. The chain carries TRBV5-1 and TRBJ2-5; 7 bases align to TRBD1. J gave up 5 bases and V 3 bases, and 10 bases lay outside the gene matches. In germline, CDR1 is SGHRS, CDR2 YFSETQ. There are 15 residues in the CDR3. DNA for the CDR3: TGCGCCAGCAGCTCGACAGGGACCCCCGTGGAGACCCAGTACTTC. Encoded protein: CASSSTGTPVETQYF.

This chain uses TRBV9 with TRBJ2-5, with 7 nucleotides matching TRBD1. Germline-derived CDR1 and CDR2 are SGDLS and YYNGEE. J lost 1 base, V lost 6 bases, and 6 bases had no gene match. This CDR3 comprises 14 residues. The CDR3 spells CASTLGDSQETQYF. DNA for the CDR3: TGTGCCAGCACCCTAGGGGACAGCCAAGAGACCCAGTACTTC.

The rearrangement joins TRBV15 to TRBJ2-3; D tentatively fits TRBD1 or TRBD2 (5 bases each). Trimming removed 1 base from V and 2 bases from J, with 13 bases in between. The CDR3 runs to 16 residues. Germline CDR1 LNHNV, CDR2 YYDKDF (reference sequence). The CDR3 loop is CATSRARGPPTDTQYF. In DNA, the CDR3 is TGTGCCACCAGCAGAGCCCGGGGACCCCCCACAGATACGCAGTATTTT.

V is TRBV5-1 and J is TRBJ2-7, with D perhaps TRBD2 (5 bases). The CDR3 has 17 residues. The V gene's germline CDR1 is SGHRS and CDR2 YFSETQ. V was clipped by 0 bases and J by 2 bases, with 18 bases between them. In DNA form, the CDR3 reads TGCGCCAGCAGCTTGGCCAGTGGAGGACCGCCGACCTACGAGCAGTACTTC. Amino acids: CASSLASGGPPTYEQYF.

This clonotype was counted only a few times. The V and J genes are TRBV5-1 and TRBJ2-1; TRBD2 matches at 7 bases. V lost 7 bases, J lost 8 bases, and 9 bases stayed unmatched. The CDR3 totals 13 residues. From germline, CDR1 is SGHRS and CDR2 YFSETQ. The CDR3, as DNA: TGCGCCAGCCACGAGGCGGGGAGGGATGAGCAGTTCTTC. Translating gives CASHEAGRDEQFF. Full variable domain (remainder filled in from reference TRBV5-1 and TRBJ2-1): KAGVTQTPRYLIKTRGQQVTLSCSPISGHRSVSWYQQTPGQGLQFLFEYFSETQRNKGNFPGRFSGRQFSNSRSEMNVSTLELGDSALYLCASHEAGRDEQFFGPGTRLTVL.

The CDR3 region has the DNA TGTGCCAGCAGTCCCTCGGGAGGGTTGACTAGCGGGAGTTTGACTGAGCAGTTCTTC. Protein sequence: CASSPSGGLTSGSLTEQFF. The rearrangement joins TRBV6-5 to TRBJ2-1, with 12 bases lining up with TRBD2. CDR1 is MNHEY, CDR2 SVGAGI, per germline. The junction had 20 bases not matched to a gene; V was cut back by 5 bases and J by 9 bases. CDR3 length: 19 residues.

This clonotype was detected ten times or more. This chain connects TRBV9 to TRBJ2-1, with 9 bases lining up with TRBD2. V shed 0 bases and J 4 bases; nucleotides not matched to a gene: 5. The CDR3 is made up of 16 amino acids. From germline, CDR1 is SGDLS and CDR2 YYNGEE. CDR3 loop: CASSVGLAGPYNEQFF. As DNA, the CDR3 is TGTGCCAGCAGCGTAGGGCTAGCGGGGCCTTACAATGAGCAGTTCTTC.

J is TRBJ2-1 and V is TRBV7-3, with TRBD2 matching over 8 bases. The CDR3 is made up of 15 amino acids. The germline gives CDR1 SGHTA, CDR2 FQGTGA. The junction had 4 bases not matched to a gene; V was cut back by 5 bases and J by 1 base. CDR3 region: CASSHSGDSYNEQFF. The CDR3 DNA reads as TGTGCCAGCAGCCATAGCGGGGATTCCTACAATGAGCAGTTCTTC.

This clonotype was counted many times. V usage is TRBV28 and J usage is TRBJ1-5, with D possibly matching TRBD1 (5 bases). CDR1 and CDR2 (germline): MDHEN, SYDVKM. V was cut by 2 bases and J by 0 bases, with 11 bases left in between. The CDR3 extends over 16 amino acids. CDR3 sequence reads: CASSLRSRASNQPQHF. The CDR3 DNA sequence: TGTGCCAGCAGTTTAAGGTCCAGGGCTAGCAATCAGCCCCAGCATTTT.

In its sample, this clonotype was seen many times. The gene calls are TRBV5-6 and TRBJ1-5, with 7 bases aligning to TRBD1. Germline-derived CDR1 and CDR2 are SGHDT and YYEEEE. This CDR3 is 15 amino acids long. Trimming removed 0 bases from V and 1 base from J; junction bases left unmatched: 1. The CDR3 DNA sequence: TGTGCCAGCAGCTTGGCAGGGGGGAGCAATCAGCCCCAGCATTTT. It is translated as CASSLAGGSNQPQHF.